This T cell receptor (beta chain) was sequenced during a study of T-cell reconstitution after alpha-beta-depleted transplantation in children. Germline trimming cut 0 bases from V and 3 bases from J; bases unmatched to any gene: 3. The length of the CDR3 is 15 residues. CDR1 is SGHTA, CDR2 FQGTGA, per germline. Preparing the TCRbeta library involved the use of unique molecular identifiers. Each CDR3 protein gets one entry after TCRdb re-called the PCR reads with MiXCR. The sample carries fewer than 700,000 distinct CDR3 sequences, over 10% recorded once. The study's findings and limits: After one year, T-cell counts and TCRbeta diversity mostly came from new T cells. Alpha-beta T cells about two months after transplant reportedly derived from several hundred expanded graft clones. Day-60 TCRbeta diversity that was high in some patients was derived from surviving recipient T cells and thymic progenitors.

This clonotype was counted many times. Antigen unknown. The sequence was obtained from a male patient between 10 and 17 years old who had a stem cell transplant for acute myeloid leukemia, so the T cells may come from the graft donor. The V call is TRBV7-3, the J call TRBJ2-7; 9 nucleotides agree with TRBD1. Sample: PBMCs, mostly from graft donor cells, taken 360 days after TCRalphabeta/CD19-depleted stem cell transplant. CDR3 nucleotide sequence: TGTGCCAGCAGCTTAACAGCGGACAGGGGCTACGAGCAGTACTTC. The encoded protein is CASSLTADRGYEQYF.